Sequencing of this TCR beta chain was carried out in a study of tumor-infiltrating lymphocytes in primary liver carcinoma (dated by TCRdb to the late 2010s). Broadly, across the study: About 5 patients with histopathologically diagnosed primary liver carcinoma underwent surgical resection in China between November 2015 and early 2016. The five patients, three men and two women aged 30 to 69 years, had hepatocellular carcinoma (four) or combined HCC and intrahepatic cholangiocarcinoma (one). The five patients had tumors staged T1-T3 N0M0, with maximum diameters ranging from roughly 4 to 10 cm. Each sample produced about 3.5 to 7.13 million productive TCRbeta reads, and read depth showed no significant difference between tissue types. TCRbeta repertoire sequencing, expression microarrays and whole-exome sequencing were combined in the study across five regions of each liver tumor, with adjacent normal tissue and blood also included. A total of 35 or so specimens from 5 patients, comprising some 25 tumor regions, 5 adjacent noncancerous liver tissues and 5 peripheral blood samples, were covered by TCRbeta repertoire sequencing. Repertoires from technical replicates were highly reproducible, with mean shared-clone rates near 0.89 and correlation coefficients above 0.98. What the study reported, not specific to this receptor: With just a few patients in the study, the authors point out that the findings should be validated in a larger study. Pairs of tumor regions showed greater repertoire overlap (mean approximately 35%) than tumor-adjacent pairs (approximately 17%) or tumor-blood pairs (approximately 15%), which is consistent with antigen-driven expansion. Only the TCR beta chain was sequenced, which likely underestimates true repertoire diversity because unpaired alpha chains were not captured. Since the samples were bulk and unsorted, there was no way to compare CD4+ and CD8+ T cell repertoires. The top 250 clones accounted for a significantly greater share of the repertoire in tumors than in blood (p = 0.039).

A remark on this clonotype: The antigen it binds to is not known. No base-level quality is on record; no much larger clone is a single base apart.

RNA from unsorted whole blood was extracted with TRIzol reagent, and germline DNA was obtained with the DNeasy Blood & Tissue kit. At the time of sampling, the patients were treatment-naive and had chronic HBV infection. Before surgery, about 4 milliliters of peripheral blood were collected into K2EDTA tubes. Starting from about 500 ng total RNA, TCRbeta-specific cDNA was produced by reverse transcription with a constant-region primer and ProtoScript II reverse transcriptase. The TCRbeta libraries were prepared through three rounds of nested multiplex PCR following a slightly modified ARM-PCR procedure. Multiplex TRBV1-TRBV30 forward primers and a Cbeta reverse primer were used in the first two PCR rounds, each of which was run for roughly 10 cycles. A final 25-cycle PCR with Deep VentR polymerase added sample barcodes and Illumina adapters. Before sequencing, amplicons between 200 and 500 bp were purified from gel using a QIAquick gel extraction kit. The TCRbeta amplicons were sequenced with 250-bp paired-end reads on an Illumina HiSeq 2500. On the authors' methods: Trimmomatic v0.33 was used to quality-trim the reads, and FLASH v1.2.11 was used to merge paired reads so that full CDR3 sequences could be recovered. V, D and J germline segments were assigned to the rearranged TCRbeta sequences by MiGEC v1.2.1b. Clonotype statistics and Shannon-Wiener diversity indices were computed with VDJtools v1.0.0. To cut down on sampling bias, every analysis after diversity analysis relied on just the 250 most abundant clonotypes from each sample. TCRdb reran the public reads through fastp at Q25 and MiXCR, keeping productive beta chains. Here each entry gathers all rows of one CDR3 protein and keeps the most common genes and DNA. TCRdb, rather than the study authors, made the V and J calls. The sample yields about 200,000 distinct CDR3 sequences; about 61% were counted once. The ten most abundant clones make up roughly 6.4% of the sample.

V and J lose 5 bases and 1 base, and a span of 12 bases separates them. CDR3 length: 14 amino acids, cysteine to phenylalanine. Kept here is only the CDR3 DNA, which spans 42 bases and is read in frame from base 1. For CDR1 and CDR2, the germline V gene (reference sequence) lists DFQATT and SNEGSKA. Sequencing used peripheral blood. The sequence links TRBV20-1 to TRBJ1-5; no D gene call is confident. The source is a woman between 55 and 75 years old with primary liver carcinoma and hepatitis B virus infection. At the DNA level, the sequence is TGCAGTGCTCGTCCCCCGGGGAGCAATCAGCCCCAGCATTTT. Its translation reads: CSARPPGSNQPQHF.